This paragraph covers one T cell receptor beta chain sequence. Its antigen is unknown. Sequencing was performed with immunoSEQ multiplex PCR; in TCRdb, only in-frame clones are kept and a portion is missing. In the table there are some 40,000 clones, over 85% of which are singletons. The sample belongs to a study of cytomegalovirus exposure and HLA in healthy donors. V shed 1 base and J 0 bases; nucleotides not matched to a gene: 1. In germline, CDR1 is MNHNS, CDR2 SASEGT. The CDR3 is 16 residues long. Study-level results: The study put 150 or so TCR beta chains on its list as cytomegalovirus-associated.

The TCR comes from a man aged 18 to 29 in good health and CMV-seronegative. Specimen: PBMCs. This chain uses TRBV6-1 with TRBJ1-5, with TRBD1 matching 9 bases. CDR3 region: CASSEGGQGSNQPQHF. The CDR3 DNA sequence: TGTGCCAGCAGTGAAGGGGGACAGGGTAGCAATCAGCCCCAGCATTTT.